The T cell receptor (beta chain) described here comes from a study of cytomegalovirus exposure and HLA in healthy donors. Across the whole study: The study's early data release held about 80 million unique TCRs from HLA-typed donors. Study findings and constraints: Reports state that TCR beta sequences accurately predicted most subjects' HLA-A and HLA-B alleles. With later analysis, a missense DCLRE1C variant became linked to TCR beta V- and J-gene trimming.

The CDR3 is made up of 17 amino acids. Germline values: CDR1 SGHTA, CDR2 FQGTGA. The trim removed 5 bases at V and 10 bases at J, leaving 13 bases unmatched. Primers: 60 Vbeta forward and 13 Jbeta reverse. Study processing details: An analysis that came later counted 70 million to 100 million unique TCR beta chains, roughly 11 million shared. Sequencing was performed with immunoSEQ multiplex PCR; in TCRdb, only in-frame clones are kept and a portion is missing. Clonal size and the V and J genes are those of that table, whereas D and trimming came from the DNA. The table has fewer than 200,000 clones, roughly 85% seen once; the top ten hold about 2%. Notes on this clone: Its antigen is currently unknown.

The V call is TRBV7-3, the J call TRBJ2-1; the match to TRBD2 covers 14 bases. This receptor was taken from a young man in good health and CMV-seropositive. The sequencing sample was made of PBMCs. The CDR3 is CASSTQGTSGGAREQFF. The CDR3 DNA reads as TGTGCCAGCAGCACCCAAGGGACTAGCGGGGGTGCGCGGGAGCAGTTCTTC.